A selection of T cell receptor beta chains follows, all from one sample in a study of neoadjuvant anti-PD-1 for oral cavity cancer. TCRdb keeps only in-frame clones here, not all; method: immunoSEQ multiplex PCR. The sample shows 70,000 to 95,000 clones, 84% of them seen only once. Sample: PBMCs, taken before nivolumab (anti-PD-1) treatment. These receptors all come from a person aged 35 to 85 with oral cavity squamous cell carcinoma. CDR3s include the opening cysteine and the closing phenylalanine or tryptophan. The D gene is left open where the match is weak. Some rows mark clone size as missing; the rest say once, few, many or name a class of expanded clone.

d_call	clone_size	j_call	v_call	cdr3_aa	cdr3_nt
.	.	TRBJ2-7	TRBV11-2	CASSHLDSYEQYF	TGTGCCAGCAGCCACCTAGATTCCTACGAGCAGTACTTC
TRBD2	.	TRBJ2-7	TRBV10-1	CASSAGGRYEQYF	TGCGCCAGCAGTGCCGGCGGGAGATACGAGCAGTACTTC
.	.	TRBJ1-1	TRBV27	CASNAQGIGTEAFF	TGTGCCAGCAACGCTCAGGGGATTGGGACTGAAGCTTTCTTT
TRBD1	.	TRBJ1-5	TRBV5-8	CASSSGGSNQPQHF	TGTGCCAGCAGCTCAGGGGGCTCCAATCAGCCCCAGCATTTT
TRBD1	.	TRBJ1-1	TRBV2	CASKGGPTEAFF	TGTGCCAGCAAAGGGGGCCCCACTGAAGCTTTCTTT
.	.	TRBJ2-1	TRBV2	CASSEGRGSYNEQFF	TGTGCCAGCAGTGAGGGACGGGGCTCCTACAATGAGCAGTTCTTC
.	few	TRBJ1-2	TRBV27	CASSFQRGGYGYTF	TGTGCCAGCAGTTTCCAAAGGGGTGGCTATGGCTACACCTTC
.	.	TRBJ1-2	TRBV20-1	CSAGDSYGYTF	TGCAGTGCTGGAGACTCCTATGGCTACACCTTC
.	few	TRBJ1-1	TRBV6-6	CASTFDPNTEAFF	TGTGCCAGCACATTTGACCCGAACACTGAAGCTTTCTTT
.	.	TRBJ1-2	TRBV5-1	CASSLEGGPNYGYTF	TGCGCCAGCAGCTTGGAGGGAGGTCCTAACTATGGCTACACCTTC
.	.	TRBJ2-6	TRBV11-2	CASRWGMDNSGANVLTF	TGTGCCAGCAGGTGGGGCATGGACAACTCTGGGGCCAACGTCCTGACTTTC